Shown below are 28 T cell receptor beta chains from a single sample sequenced in a study of early T cells in non-severe SARS-CoV-2 infection. Each CDR3 protein is one row after TCRdb ran MiXCR on the 5' RACE reads. The sample has about 110,000 distinct CDR3 sequences; about 12% are singletons. Sequencing was performed on whole blood. These receptors were collected from an adult who was a healthcare worker with PCR-confirmed SARS-CoV-2 infection or an uninfected control (not recorded which).

This clonotype was observed a handful of times. The chain combines TRBV28 with TRBJ2-5; a possible D gene is TRBD2 (5 bases). The CDR3 loop spans 15 amino acids. V was trimmed by 6 bases and J by 1 base, leaving 15 bases between them. Per germline, CDR1 MDHEN and CDR2 SYDVKM. The CDR3 DNA reads TGTGCCAGCAGAAAGCAGCTCGGGGTCCAAGAGACCCAGTACTTC. This sequence encodes CASRKQLGVQETQYF. The variable domain in full, completed from reference TRBV28 and TRBJ2-5, reads DVKVTQSSRYLVKRTGEKVFLECVQDMDHENMFWYRQDPGLGLRLIYFSYDVKMKEKGDIPEGYSVSREKKERFSLILESASTNQTSMYLCASRKQLGVQETQYFGPGTRLLVL.

The chain couples TRBV11-2 to TRBJ2-5; D unresolved. The CDR3 spans 16 residues. Germline-derived CDR1 and CDR2 are SGHAT and FQNNGV. V was pared by 0 bases and J by 1 base, with 12 bases between. The CDR3 DNA reads as TGTGCCAGCAGCTTAGATCAGAGGACCTCCCAAGAGACCCAGTACTTC. Translating it yields CASSLDQRTSQETQYF.

The chain joins TRBV7-8 to TRBJ2-5, with no clear D. CDR1 and CDR2 from the germline V gene are SGHVS and FQNEAQ. V dropped 3 bases and J dropped 4 bases, with 15 bases sitting between them. The CDR3 consists of 15 residues. The CDR3 DNA sequence: TGTGCCAGCAGCTTGGGTAACCCAGCAGGAGAGACCCAGTACTTC. Its translation is CASSLGNPAGETQYF.

This clonotype was detected a few times. The genes are TRBV29-1 and TRBJ1-3; weak D call: TRBD1 (6 bases). The length of the CDR3 is 14 residues. Trimming shortened V by 4 bases and J by 0 bases, and 10 bases separated the two germline ends. Per germline, CDR1 SQVTM and CDR2 ANQGSEA. CDR3 region: CSVVGGSSGNTIYF. The CDR3 nucleotides are TGCAGCGTTGTAGGGGGAAGCTCTGGAAACACCATATATTTT. The entire variable domain, with the rest obtained from reference TRBV29-1 and TRBJ1-3, is as follows: SAVISQKPSRDICQRGTSLTIQCQVDSQVTMMFWYRQQPGQSLTLIATANQGSEATYESGFVIDKFPISRPNLTFSTLTVSNMSPEDSSIYLCSVVGGSSGNTIYFGEGSWLTVV.

The CDR3 sequence is CATSDSGKSPLHF. CDR3 DNA: TGTGCCACCAGTGATTCGGGTAAATCACCCCTCCACTTT. The chain uses TRBV24-1 and TRBJ1-6; the D is unclear. In germline, CDR1 is KGHDR, CDR2 SFDVKD. The germline V and J ends were trimmed by 2 bases and 10 bases, with 8 bases remaining between them. The CDR3 covers 13 residues.

This clonotype was counted only a few times. The chain combines TRBV7-8 with TRBJ2-5, with D perhaps TRBD1 or TRBD2 (5 bases each). CDR1 is SGHVS and CDR2 is FQNEAQ in the germline V gene. V was pared by 0 bases and J by 6 bases, with 20 bases between. There are 17 residues in the CDR3. The CDR3 coding sequence is TGTGCCAGCAGCTTAGCGGGGGTCGGGGTGTTGGTGAAGACCCAGTACTTC. It codes for CASSLAGVGVLVKTQYF. Supplemented by reference TRBV7-8 and TRBJ2-5, the full variable domain reads GAGVSQSPRYKVAKRGQDVALRCDPISGHVSLFWYQQALGQGPEFLTYFQNEAQLDKSGLPSDRFFAERPEGSVSTLKIQRTQQEDSAVYLCASSLAGVGVLVKTQYFGPGTRLLVL.

This clonotype was recorded at least ten times. The V call is TRBV11-3, the J call TRBJ2-7; D might be TRBD1 or TRBD2, each matching 5 bases. CDR1 is SGHNT, CDR2 YENEEA, per germline. CDR3 length: 13 amino acids. Trimming cost V 10 bases and J 0 bases, with 13 bases left between them. DNA of the CDR3: TGTGCCACCACAGGTGGGGGCTCCTACGAGCAGTACTTC. This sequence encodes CATTGGGSYEQYF.

This clonotype has only a few counts. The J gene is TRBJ2-5, the V gene TRBV20-1, with a weak D call TRBD2 (7 bases). CDR3 size: 13 residues. Per the germline V gene, CDR1 is DFQATT and CDR2 is SNEGSKA (reference sequence). The germline V and J ends were trimmed by 6 bases and 5 bases, with 16 bases remaining between them. CDR3 DNA: TGCAGTGCCACCCTAGGGGGAGGGGAGACCCAGTACTTC. Protein: CSATLGGGETQYF.

The chain combines TRBV19 with TRBJ2-7, with a tentative D call TRBD2 (6 bases). Germline CDR1 and CDR2: LNHDA and SQIVND (reference sequence). Deletions cut 3 bases from V and 0 bases from J, with 12 bases between. The length of the CDR3 is 15 residues. Here the CDR3 reads CASSIGASASYEQYF. The DNA of the CDR3 is TGTGCCAGTAGTATCGGGGCTAGCGCCTCCTACGAGCAGTACTTC.

This clonotype was found many times. This rearrangement joins TRBV5-6 to TRBJ2-7; a possible D gene is TRBD1 (6 bases). There are 14 residues in the CDR3. Per germline, CDR1 SGHDT and CDR2 YYEEEE. The ends were cut back, 5 bases at V and 6 bases at J, with 18 bases in the middle. The CDR3 region has the DNA TGTGCCAGCAGTCACGCTTCGACAGGTAGCGAGCAGTACTTC. This codes for CASSHASTGSEQYF.

Many counts were recorded for this clonotype. The rearrangement joins TRBV7-8 to TRBJ1-1; no clear D gene. Germline lookup yields CDR1 SGHVS and CDR2 FQNEAQ. The CDR3 runs 13 residues. Trimming pared 1 base from V and 1 base from J, leaving 4 bases between. In nucleotides, the CDR3 is TGTGCCAGCAGCTTAGGGGAGAACACTGAAGCTTTCTTT. Amino acid sequence: CASSLGENTEAFF.

There are many counts of this clonotype. This rearrangement joins TRBV14 to TRBJ2-2; TRBD2 aligns across 11 bases. V dropped 3 bases and J dropped 7; count of bases not matched to a gene: 10. Germline CDR1 is SGHDN and CDR2 is FVKESK. The CDR3 extends over 17 amino acids. CDR3 region: CASSHSTGLADLGELFF. The CDR3 DNA sequence: TGTGCCAGCAGCCATTCCACGGGACTAGCGGATCTCGGGGAGCTGTTTTTT. Combining the CDR3 with reference TRBV14 and TRBJ2-2 gives the whole variable domain EAGVTQFPSHSVIEKGQTVTLRCDPISGHDNLYWYRRVMGKEIKFLLHFVKESKQDESGMPNNRFLAERTGGTYSTLKVQPAELEDSGVYFCASSHSTGLADLGELFFGEGSRLTVL.

The rearrangement uses TRBV11-3 and TRBJ1-1, with a possible D match to TRBD1 (6 bases). V shed 1 base and J shed 7 bases, with 13 bases lying between them. The CDR3 length is 14 residues. Germline V gene data show CDR1 as SGHNT and CDR2 as YENEEA. CDR3 in amino acids: CASSLGAGGGEAFF. The CDR3 DNA reads TGTGCCAGCAGCTTAGGTGCCGGGGGCGGTGAAGCTTTCTTT.

This clonotype appeared a few times. This rearrangement joins TRBV6-5 to TRBJ2-5; D is perhaps TRBD1 or TRBD2 (7 bases each). Trimming pared 8 bases from V and 2 bases from J, leaving 18 bases between. The germline CDR1 and CDR2 sequences are MNHEY and SVGAGI. The CDR3 has 15 residues. DNA for the CDR3: TGTGCCAGCGGGGGGGGCCGGGACAGACAAGAGACCCAGTACTTC. This encodes CASGGGRDRQETQYF.

The chain links TRBV13 to TRBJ1-2; no reliable D call. The CDR3 totals 14 residues. Trimming left V 3 bases short and J 2 bases short, with 10 bases between. Germline-derived CDR1 and CDR2 are PRHDT and FYEKMQ (reference sequence). CDR3 in amino acids: CASSLGSGNYGYTF. CDR3 nucleotides: TGTGCCAGCAGCTTGGGTTCAGGAAACTATGGCTACACCTTC.

This rearrangement joins TRBV6-6 to TRBJ1-4; maybe TRBD1 (5 bases). The CDR3 spans 17 residues. The V gene lost 2 bases and the J gene lost 3 bases, with 16 bases spanning the gap. Germline V CDR1 and CDR2: MNHNY, SVGAGI (reference sequence). The CDR3 DNA follows: TGTGCCAGCAGTTACCTTGGGGGAGGGGCCCCTAATGAAAAACTGTTTTTT. Its protein product is CASSYLGGGAPNEKLFF.

This clonotype was counted only a few times. This chain uses TRBV6-1 with TRBJ2-7, with D possibly being TRBD2 (5 bases). Trimming took off 6 bases at V and 6 bases at J, with 18 bases between the two ends. The germline CDR1 and CDR2 sequences are MNHNS and SASEGT. There are 14 residues in the CDR3. The DNA of the CDR3 is TGTGCCAGCAGATCTGGACTCCTTGCGGGCGAGCAGTACTTC. Protein product: CASRSGLLAGEQYF.

Comment on this clonotype: This could be a read error, since a much larger clone is one nucleotide away. The rearrangement links TRBV12-3 or TRBV12-4 to TRBJ1-1; D is uncertain. This CDR3 spans 11 amino acids. Trimming stripped 4 bases from V and 11 bases from J, with 11 bases between. DNA for the CDR3: TGTGCCAGCAGTTGGGCCCGGGATGCTTTCTTT. The encoded protein is CASSWARDAFF.

This clonotype was observed at least ten times. This chain connects TRBV3-1 to TRBJ2-1; D may be TRBD2 (5 bases). The CDR3 consists of 16 residues. V lost 1 base, J lost 2 bases, and 12 bases lay in between. Germline-derived CDR1 and CDR2 are LGHDT and YNNKEL (reference sequence). In nucleotides, the CDR3 is TGTGCCAGCAGCCAAGGGTCTAGCTGGACCTACAATGAGCAGTTCTTC. It is translated as CASSQGSSWTYNEQFF.

This clonotype was seen many times. This sequence joins TRBV29-1 and TRBJ1-1; D perhaps matches TRBD1 (6 bases). This CDR3 comprises 12 residues. CDR1 SQVTM and CDR2 ANQGSEA come from the germline V gene. Trimming stripped 4 bases from V and 4 bases from J, with 10 bases between. DNA of the CDR3: TGCAGCGTTGCCGTAGGGGGCACTGAAGCTTTCTTT. Translation: CSVAVGGTEAFF.

Turning to this clonotype: A single base separates this from a much larger clone, so it may be a read error. CDR3 sequence (DNA): TGTGCCATCAGGCAGGTCTTTTCGGCCGAGCAGTACTTC. Its translation: CAIRQVFSAEQYF. The rearrangement links TRBV10-3 to TRBJ2-7; no clear D gene. Between the trimmed V and J ends, which lost 6 bases and 6 bases, there was a span of 15 bases. The CDR3 runs to 13 residues. Per germline, CDR1 ENHRY and CDR2 SYGVKD.

This clonotype was detected ten times or more. The chain employs TRBV20-1 and TRBJ2-4; TRBD2 is a possible D gene (7 bases). The germline CDR1 and CDR2 sequences are DFQATT and SNEGSKA (reference sequence). The germline V and J ends were trimmed by 6 bases and 4 bases, with 16 bases remaining between them. This CDR3 is built from 14 residues. The CDR3 is CSARPGGTKNIQYF. CDR3 in DNA: TGCAGTGCCCGGCCGGGGGGCACAAAAAACATTCAGTACTTC.

The chain uses TRBV11-2 and TRBJ1-6, with D possibly being TRBD1 (5 bases). The CDR3 runs 15 residues. Deletions cut 6 bases from V and 3 bases from J, with 12 bases between. Germline V gives CDR1 SGHAT, CDR2 FQNNGV. The CDR3 sequence is CASRGEASYNSPLHF. The CDR3, as DNA: TGTGCCAGCAGAGGGGAGGCCAGCTATAATTCACCCCTCCACTTT.

Ten or more counts support this clonotype. The V call is TRBV5-4, the J call TRBJ2-3; 13 bases are shared with TRBD2. The germline V gene has CDR1 SGHNT and CDR2 YYREEE (reference sequence). V was pared by 0 bases and J by 5 bases, with 9 bases of the junction left unmatched. The CDR3 runs 18 residues. This CDR3 reads CASSLGPGLAGVGDTQYF. CDR3 bases: TGTGCCAGCAGCTTGGGCCCTGGACTAGCGGGAGTAGGAGATACGCAGTATTTT.

This clonotype appeared many times. The V gene is TRBV6-5, the J gene TRBJ1-4; 7 positions match TRBD1. The CDR3 loop spans 16 amino acids. CDR1 and CDR2 from the germline V gene are MNHEY and SVGAGI. V was pared by 5 bases and J by 0 bases, with 6 bases of the junction left unmatched. The CDR3 sequence is CASSRTGVTTNEKLFF. The CDR3 nucleotides are TGTGCCAGCAGTCGAACAGGGGTGACAACTAATGAAAAACTGTTTTTT.

This clonotype was picked up many times. The chain links TRBV7-6 to TRBJ2-7, with D possibly TRBD1 on 6 matching bases. CDR1 is SGHVS and CDR2 is FNYEAQ in the germline V gene. V was trimmed by 5 bases and J by 2 bases, leaving 13 bases between them. CDR3 length equals 14 residues. CDR3 sequence reads: CASSPRSGAYEQYF. CDR3 nucleotides: TGTGCCAGCAGCCCCCGGTCAGGGGCCTACGAGCAGTACTTC.

A few counts support this clonotype. The CDR3 spells CASGLDRGRYEQYF. Written as DNA, the CDR3 is TGTGCTAGTGGTTTGGACAGGGGGCGCTACGAGCAGTACTTC. This chain links TRBV12-5 with TRBJ2-7; 9 bases agree with TRBD1. V gave up 1 base and J gave up 3 bases; unmatched junction bases: 1. From germline, CDR1 is LGHNT and CDR2 FRNRAP. There are 14 residues in the CDR3.

This clonotype has a count of ten or more. CDR3 bases: TGTGCCAGCAGCGAATCGGGGACTAGGTACTTCGAGCAGTACTTC. It is translated as CASSESGTRYFEQYF. The chain joins TRBV12-3 or TRBV12-4 to TRBJ2-7, with 8 nucleotides matching TRBD2. Unmatched junction bases numbered 13, after V lost 6 bases and J lost 6 bases. The CDR3 is 15 amino acids.